The clone carrying this T cell receptor (beta chain) has just a few counts. Its specificity is unknown. Different DNA sequences within this sample yield the same CDR3. Recent acute infections and vaccinations were absent in the healthy HIV-negative adult donors. Germline V gene data show CDR1 as SGDLS and CDR2 as YYNGEE. This CDR3 region has 14 residues. After removal of 0 bases from V and 5 bases from J, the junction contained 2 bases not matched to a gene. This sample stems from a study of shared clonotypes between healthy human individuals. General study points: An expected dependence of interdonor clonotype sharing on sequencing depth was noted. Investigators collected only blood, and repertoires in tissues likely differ.

Per the authors' pipeline: In the immunoSEQ data, sequences were junction-only and lacked quality scores, so filtering differed. The method was immunoSEQ multiplex PCR; TCRdb's version includes in-frame clones alone and lacks a portion of them. Clone size and V and J calls were adopted from that table, with D and trimming inferred from the DNA. There are fewer than 3 million clones in the sample; 85% to 95% occur only once, and 0.37% lies in the top ten. The TCR comes from a man aged 18-30 years in good health. Some clones in this sample may be carry-over from other donors' samples. V gene TRBV9 combines with J gene TRBJ1-1, with 9 positions matching TRBD1. The sequenced material came from naive CD4+ T cells from PBMCs. Subset defined: CD45RA+ positively selected. The CDR3 region has the DNA TGTGCCAGCAGCGTAGGGACAGGGGAAACTGAAGCTTTCTTT. The encoded protein is CASSVGTGETEAFF.